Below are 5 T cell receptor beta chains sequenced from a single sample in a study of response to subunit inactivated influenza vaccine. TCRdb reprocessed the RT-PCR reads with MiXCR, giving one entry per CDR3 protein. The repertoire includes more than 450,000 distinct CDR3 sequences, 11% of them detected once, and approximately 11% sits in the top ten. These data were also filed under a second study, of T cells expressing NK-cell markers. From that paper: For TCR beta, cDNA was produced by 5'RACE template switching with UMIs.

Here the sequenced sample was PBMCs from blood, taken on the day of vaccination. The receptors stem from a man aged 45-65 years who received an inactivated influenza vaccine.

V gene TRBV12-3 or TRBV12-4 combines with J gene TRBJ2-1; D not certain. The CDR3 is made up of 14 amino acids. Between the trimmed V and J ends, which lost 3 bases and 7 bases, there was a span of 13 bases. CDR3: CASSFSRSGNEQFF. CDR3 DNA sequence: TGTGCCAGCAGTTTCTCCCGTTCCGGGAATGAGCAGTTCTTC.

In DNA form, the CDR3 reads TGTGCCAGCAGCCACCAAGCCCGGCCAGATACGCAGTATTTT. Its protein product is CASSHQARPDTQYF. The chain employs TRBV7-9 and TRBJ2-3; no clear D. Germline V gene lookup returns CDR1 SEHNR and CDR2 FQNEAQ (reference sequence). V lost 5 bases and J 4 bases, leaving 13 bases between the germline ends. This CDR3 is built from 14 residues.

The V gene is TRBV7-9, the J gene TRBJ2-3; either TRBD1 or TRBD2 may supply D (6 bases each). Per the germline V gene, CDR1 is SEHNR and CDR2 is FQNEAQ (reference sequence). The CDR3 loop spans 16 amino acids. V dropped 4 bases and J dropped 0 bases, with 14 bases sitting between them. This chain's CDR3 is CASSSLRGASTDTQYF. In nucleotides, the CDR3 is TGTGCCAGCAGCTCGCTGAGGGGGGCAAGCACAGATACGCAGTATTTT.

CDR3 sequence: CASSLMAGGGATQYF. DNA for the CDR3: TGTGCCAGCAGTTTAATGGCGGGGGGCGGGGCTACGCAGTATTTT. This sequence joins TRBV12-3 or TRBV12-4 and TRBJ2-3; 8 bases are shared with TRBD2. Trimming took 2 bases from V and 8 from J; bases not matched to a gene: 9. The CDR3 loop spans 15 amino acids.

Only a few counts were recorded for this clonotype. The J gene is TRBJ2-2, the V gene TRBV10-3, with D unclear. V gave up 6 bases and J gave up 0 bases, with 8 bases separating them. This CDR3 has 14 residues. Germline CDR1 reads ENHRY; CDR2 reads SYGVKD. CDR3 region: CAIRLKTNTGELFF. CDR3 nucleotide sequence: TGTGCCATCAGGCTAAAAACGAACACCGGGGAGCTGTTTTTT.